Shown below are 20 T cell receptor beta chains from a single sample sequenced in a study of PD-1 blockade in mismatch repair-deficient tumors. Data came from immunoSEQ multiplex PCR; TCRdb stores just in-frame clones and leaves some out. The data hold 100,000 to 150,000 clones, with 86% observed a single time. The sample in question was peripheral blood, obtained 44 weeks after starting pembrolizumab. These TCRs come from an adult with mismatch repair-deficient cancer.

The rearrangement uses TRBV6-6 and TRBJ1-5, with D perhaps matching TRBD1 (5 bases). The CDR3 is 13 amino acids. The ends were cut back, 6 bases at V and 3 bases at J, with 9 bases in the middle. From germline, CDR1 is MNHNY and CDR2 SVGAGI (reference sequence). The CDR3 loop reads CASSSTDNQPQHF. Here the CDR3 DNA reads TGTGCCAGCAGCTCGACAGACAATCAGCCCCAGCATTTT.

This clone was counted only a few times. V usage is TRBV15 and J usage is TRBJ1-5; D remains unclear. CDR1 is LNHNV, CDR2 YYDKDF, per germline (reference sequence). The CDR3 has 13 amino acids. V lost 1 base and J 3 bases, leaving 4 bases between the germline ends. The CDR3, as DNA: TGTGCCACCAGCAGAGGGATCAATCAGCCCCAGCATTTT. Protein sequence: CATSRGINQPQHF.

This rearrangement joins TRBV19 to TRBJ2-2; TRBD2 is a possible D gene (6 bases). Germline V gene lookup returns CDR1 LNHDA and CDR2 SQIVND (reference sequence). The CDR3 covers 13 residues. V dropped 4 bases and J dropped 6 bases, with 9 bases sitting between them. CDR3 DNA sequence: TGTGCCAGTAGTACGACTAGATCCGGGGAGCTGTTTTTT. Protein sequence: CASSTTRSGELFF. The full variable domain, in which reference TRBV19 and TRBJ2-2 provide the parts outside the CDR3, is DGGITQSPKYLFRKEGQNVTLSCEQNLNHDAMYWYRQDPGQGLRLIYYSQIVNDFQKGDIAEGYSVSREKKESFPLTVTSAQKNPTAFYLCASSTTRSGELFFGEGSRLTVL.

J is TRBJ2-1 and V is TRBV7-9; D tentatively fits TRBD1 or TRBD2 (5 bases each). Germline V lookup: CDR1 SEHNR, CDR2 FQNEAQ (reference sequence). CDR3 length: 18 residues. V lost 0 bases, J lost 2 bases, and 17 bases lay in between. This CDR3 is CASSLALAGTFTYNEQFF. The CDR3 DNA reads as TGTGCCAGCAGCTTAGCCTTGGCCGGGACGTTTACCTACAATGAGCAGTTCTTC.

The CDR3 DNA follows: TGTGCCAGCAGCCTCCTGACTAGCGGGAGCGTCGAGCAGTACTTC. Translated: CASSLLTSGSVEQYF. The V and J genes are TRBV7-9 and TRBJ2-7; 12 bases line up with TRBD2. Germline CDR1 reads SEHNR; CDR2 reads FQNEAQ (reference sequence). The CDR3 spans 15 residues. J lost 6 bases, V lost 5 bases, and 8 bases had no gene match.

This clone was seen a few times. The rearrangement joins TRBV18 to TRBJ2-2; D is possibly TRBD2 (6 bases). The CDR3 contains 13 residues. Trimming left V 4 bases short and J 4 bases short, with 7 bases between. The germline V gene has CDR1 KGHSH and CDR2 LQKENI. The CDR3 DNA reads TGTGCCAGCTCACGGGACTTCACCGGGGAGCTGTTTTTT. Translating it yields CASSRDFTGELFF. Supplemented by reference TRBV18 and TRBJ2-2, the full variable domain reads NAGVMQNPRHLVRRRGQEARLRCSPMKGHSHVYWYRQLPEEGLKFMVYLQKENIIDESGMPKERFSAEFPKEGPSILRIQQVVRGDSAAYFCASSRDFTGELFFGEGSRLTVL.

The chain has TRBV5-1 and TRBJ2-2, with D hard to call. This CDR3 region has 15 residues. Germline values: CDR1 SGHRS, CDR2 YFSETQ. V shed 0 bases and J shed 2 bases, with 8 bases lying between them. The CDR3 coding sequence is TGCGCCAGCAGCTTGGCAGGACCAAACACCGGGGAGCTGTTTTTT. Translation: CASSLAGPNTGELFF.

The chain employs TRBV19 and TRBJ1-2, with a weak D call TRBD1 (6 bases). Trimming pared 6 bases from V and 6 bases from J, leaving 11 bases between. The CDR3 is 12 residues long. Per the germline V gene, CDR1 is LNHDA and CDR2 is SQIVND (reference sequence). CDR3 protein: CASRGGAHGYTF. CDR3 in DNA: TGTGCCAGTAGGGGGGGGGCGCATGGCTACACCTTC.

The CDR3 loop reads CAISVAGGGDTQYF. As DNA, the CDR3 is TGTGCCATCAGTGTAGCGGGAGGAGGTGATACGCAGTATTTT. This rearrangement joins TRBV10-3 to TRBJ2-3; 10 bases line up with TRBD2. V shed 4 bases and J 6 bases; nucleotides not matched to a gene: 4. The CDR3 loop spans 14 amino acids. Germline V gives CDR1 ENHRY, CDR2 SYGVKD.

The chain uses TRBV19 and TRBJ1-2, with 10 bases lining up with TRBD1. Germline CDR1 reads LNHDA; CDR2 reads SQIVND (reference sequence). V was clipped by 7 bases and J by 6 bases; unmatched bases: 11. This CDR3 has 15 residues. The DNA of the CDR3 is TGTGCCAGTATCCCCCGACAGACAGGGGGCGATGGCTACACCTTC. Amino acids: CASIPRQTGGDGYTF.

The chain has TRBV28 and TRBJ1-5; perhaps TRBD1 as D (6 bases). Trimming cost V 8 bases and J 4 bases, with 15 bases left between them. The CDR3 sequence is 14 residues long. Germline V gene data show CDR1 as MDHEN and CDR2 as SYDVKM. CDR3 nucleotides: TGTGCCAGCCGTGAGGACAGACTAAATCAGCCCCAGCATTTT. It translates to CASREDRLNQPQHF.

This clone was seen once. The rearrangement joins TRBV19 to TRBJ2-3, with a tentative D call TRBD1 (5 bases). Germline V CDR1 and CDR2: LNHDA, SQIVND (reference sequence). This CDR3 spans 12 amino acids. Trimming pared 7 bases from V and 9 bases from J, leaving 14 bases between. CDR3 sequence: CASTSGSGTQYF. The CDR3 bases are TGTGCCAGTACCTCAGGGTCGGGCACGCAGTATTTT. The variable domain in full, completed from reference TRBV19 and TRBJ2-3, reads DGGITQSPKYLFRKEGQNVTLSCEQNLNHDAMYWYRQDPGQGLRLIYYSQIVNDFQKGDIAEGYSVSREKKESFPLTVTSAQKNPTAFYLCASTSGSGTQYFGPGTRLTVL.

The rearrangement joins TRBV10-3 to TRBJ2-1; 7 nucleotides align to TRBD2. The CDR3 is 14 amino acids. V trimming: 2 bases; J trimming: 6 bases; junction bases outside the gene matches: 4. Per germline, CDR1 ENHRY and CDR2 SYGVKD. CDR3 DNA: TGTGCCATCAGTGAGACTAGCGCGATCAATGAGCAGTTCTTC. Residues: CAISETSAINEQFF.

The chain combines TRBV30 with TRBJ1-1; D call uncertain. Germline V lookup: CDR1 GTSNPN, CDR2 SVGIG (reference sequence). CDR3 length equals 11 residues. V was trimmed by 4 bases and J by 0 bases, leaving 3 bases between them. CDR3 DNA: TGTGCCTGGAAAATGAACACTGAAGCTTTCTTT. It specifies CAWKMNTEAFF.

This clone was counted between two and nine times. The CDR3 reads CASSLQGLAGAYYEQYF. CDR3 DNA: TGTGCCAGCAGCTTACAGGGACTAGCGGGAGCCTACTACGAGCAGTACTTC. This sequence joins TRBV13 and TRBJ2-7; 14 nucleotides line up with TRBD2. Trimming took 2 bases from V and 3 from J; bases not matched to a gene: 6. This CDR3 contains 17 residues. Germline V CDR1 and CDR2: PRHDT, FYEKMQ (reference sequence).

The chain is built from TRBV28 and TRBJ1-2; D not certain. The CDR3 consists of 13 residues. Germline CDR1 MDHEN, CDR2 SYDVKM. Trimming took off 6 bases at V and 0 bases at J, with 8 bases between the two ends. CDR3: CASSFGPNYGYTF. CDR3 in DNA: TGTGCCAGCAGCTTCGGCCCTAACTATGGCTACACCTTC.

The chain couples TRBV5-8 to TRBJ1-5, with unresolved D. V was clipped by 0 bases and J by 4 bases, with 11 bases between them. This CDR3 contains 15 residues. Per germline, CDR1 SGHTS and CDR2 YDEGEE. In nucleotides, the CDR3 is TGTGCCAGCAGCTTGGCAGTGGTAGCAAATCAGCCCCAGCATTTT. Translation gives CASSLAVVANQPQHF. The full variable domain, in which reference TRBV5-8 and TRBJ1-5 provide the parts outside the CDR3, is EAGVTQSPTHLIKTRGQQATLRCSPISGHTSVYWYQQALGLGLQFLLWYDEGEERNRGNFPPRFSGRQFPNYSSELNVNALELEDSALYLCASSLAVVANQPQHFGDGTRLSIL.

This clone was observed a single time. The J gene is TRBJ1-2, the V gene TRBV27, with a tentative D call TRBD1 (6 bases). CDR3 length: 13 amino acids. Trimming took 5 bases from V and 4 from J, leaving 11 bases between them. Germline CDR1 is MNHEY and CDR2 is SMNVEV (reference sequence). The CDR3 sequence is CASSRNRVYGYTF. The CDR3 DNA reads as TGTGCCAGCAGTCGGAACAGGGTCTATGGCTACACCTTC.

This clone has just a few counts. This chain links TRBV5-4 with TRBJ2-2, with TRBD1 as a possible D gene (6 bases). Deletions cut 4 bases from V and 4 bases from J, with 11 bases between. The CDR3 length is 14 residues. Germline V lookup: CDR1 SGHNT, CDR2 YYREEE (reference sequence). In DNA, the CDR3 is TGTGCCAGCAGCCGCGACAGGACCACCGGGGAGCTGTTTTTT. It encodes CASSRDRTTGELFF.

The V and J genes are TRBV4-1 and TRBJ1-2; no firm D call. The V and J ends lost 3 bases and 4 bases respectively, with 15 bases between them. CDR3 length: 15 amino acids. Germline V lookup: CDR1 MGHRA, CDR2 YSYEKL. The CDR3 coding sequence is TGCGCCAGCAGCCAGTCGTACCGAAAGACCTATGGCTACACCTTC. Its translation: CASSQSYRKTYGYTF.